The 6 T cell receptor beta chains given below trace back to one sample, sequenced in a study of graft-versus-host responses after intestinal transplantation. TCRdb keeps only in-frame clones here, not all; method: immunoSEQ multiplex PCR. The sample shows about 14,000 clones, around four fifths of them seen only once. Sequenced material: PBMCs, taken after intestinal transplantation. Receptors were obtained from a human patient who received an intestinal transplant, so some T cells may come from the graft donor.

This clone was counted once. V is TRBV6-5 and J is TRBJ2-7; 8 bases are shared with TRBD1. The CDR3 extends over 12 amino acids. V was clipped by 8 bases and J by 3 bases; unmatched bases: 3. CDR1 is MNHEY, CDR2 SVGAGI, per germline. CDR3 amino acids: CASRTGGYEQYF. The CDR3 DNA reads TGTGCCAGCCGCACAGGGGGCTACGAGCAGTACTTC.

The chain couples TRBV10-1 to TRBJ2-5; possibly TRBD2 for D (6 bases). The last part of the DNA fits TRBJ2-7 better; the J call may be wrong. The CDR3 covers 13 residues. Germline V CDR1 and CDR2: WNHNN, SYGVQD (reference sequence). The DNA of the CDR3 is TGCGCCAGCAGTGAAGGACTATACTACGAGCAGTACTTC. Translating gives CASSEGLYYEQYF.

DNA of the CDR3: TGTGCCAGCAGCCCTACTGGGAGGGCCCAAGAGACCCAGTACTTC. The encoded protein is CASSPTGRAQETQYF. The chain carries TRBV28 and TRBJ2-5; 7 bases map to TRBD2. The V segment lost 6 bases and the J segment 1 base; nucleotides outside the gene matches: 8. The CDR3 is made up of 15 amino acids. In germline, CDR1 is MDHEN, CDR2 SYDVKM.

The V call is TRBV30, the J call TRBJ2-2; TRBD2 matches 12 bases. The V gene's germline CDR1 is GTSNPN and CDR2 SVGIG (reference sequence). The trim removed 2 bases at V and 6 bases at J, leaving 7 bases unmatched. This CDR3 spans 16 amino acids. The CDR3, as DNA: TGTGCCTGGAGTACCGGACTAGCGGGATCCCCCGGGGAGCTGTTTTTT. Its translation is CAWSTGLAGSPGELFF.

The chain couples TRBV9 to TRBJ2-2; TRBD2 matches at 8 bases. Germline V CDR1 and CDR2: SGDLS, YYNGEE. The junction had 4 bases not matched to a gene; V was cut back by 3 bases and J by 6 bases. This CDR3 has 14 residues. CDR3 sequence: CASSAGTRPGELFF. CDR3 DNA sequence: TGTGCCAGCAGCGCCGGGACTAGGCCCGGGGAGCTGTTTTTT.

The genes are TRBV12-5 and TRBJ2-1; D remains ambiguous. The germline gives CDR1 LGHNT, CDR2 FRNRAP. CDR3 length equals 17 residues. Trimming removed 2 bases at V and 0 bases at J, with 14 bases between. The CDR3 DNA reads as TGTGCTAGTGGTTTGTACCAGTGGGCCAGCTCCTACAATGAGCAGTTCTTC. Translated: CASGLYQWASSYNEQFF.